A selection of T cell receptor beta chains follows, all from one sample in a study of T cell clones after liver transplantation. TCRdb keeps only in-frame clones here, not all; method: immunoSEQ multiplex PCR. The sample includes more than 65,000 clones, roughly nine tenths seen only once; the top ten take roughly 2.6%. The sample in question was CD4+ T cells from blood, obtained before liver transplant. Every receptor here comes from a human donor who received a liver transplant. The CDR3 runs from the conserved cysteine through the conserved F or W. The D gene is left open where the match is weak. Only part of the rows carry a size: once, few, many, or a class if the clone is expanded.

d_call,v_call,j_call,clone_size,cdr3_aa,cdr3_nt
TRBD1,TRBV11-2,TRBJ1-6,once,CASSSLQGLNSPLHF,TGTGCCAGCAGTTCCTTACAGGGGCTGAATTCACCCCTCCACTTT
NA,TRBV19,TRBJ1-2,NA,CASSIGAGALDYGYTF,TGTGCCAGTAGTATTGGAGCGGGGGCGCTTGACTATGGCTACACCTTC
NA,TRBV10-1,TRBJ2-1,NA,CASSDLPAGLGEQFF,TGCGCCAGCAGTGACCTCCCGGCAGGGCTCGGTGAGCAGTTCTTC
NA,TRBV7-6,TRBJ2-7,NA,CASSRQSSEEQYF,TGTGCCAGCAGCCGACAAAGTTCGGAAGAGCAGTACTTC
TRBD2,TRBV11-3,TRBJ2-1,NA,CASSFQGLAGTSGLGEQFF,TGTGCCAGCAGCTTCCAGGGGCTCGCCGGGACTAGCGGCCTCGGGGAGCAGTTCTTC
TRBD2,TRBV15,TRBJ2-7,NA,CATTPFGTPGGEQYF,TGTGCCACCACCCCCTTCGGGACGCCGGGGGGAGAGCAGTACTTC
NA,TRBV5-1,TRBJ2-6,NA,CASSPGSGAPGANVLTF,TGCGCCAGCAGCCCGGGCTCAGGGGCTCCTGGGGCCAACGTCCTGACTTTC
NA,TRBV5-1,TRBJ2-5,NA,CASSFEGFQETQYF,TGCGCCAGCAGCTTCGAAGGTTTTCAAGAGACCCAGTACTTC
NA,TRBV19,TRBJ1-6,NA,CASSIFGTGNSPLHF,TGTGCCAGTAGTATATTCGGGACGGGTAATTCACCCCTCCACTTT
NA,TRBV5-1,TRBJ1-1,NA,CASSPEQGGTEAFF,TGCGCCAGCAGCCCGGAACAGGGAGGCACTGAAGCTTTCTTT
NA,TRBV2,TRBJ1-5,NA,CASNRESNQPQHF,TGTGCCAGCAACAGGGAGAGCAATCAGCCCCAGCATTTT
NA,TRBV19,TRBJ2-1,NA,CASKDPYFSNEQFF,TGTGCCAGTAAGGACCCTTATTTTTCCAATGAGCAGTTCTTC
NA,TRBV9,TRBJ1-2,NA,CASSGGIHYGYTF,TGTGCCAGCAGCGGCGGGATTCACTATGGCTACACCTTC
NA,TRBV5-1,TRBJ1-4,NA,CASSSSGPNEKLFF,TGCGCCAGCAGCTCCTCGGGGCCTAATGAAAAACTGTTTTTT
NA,TRBV2,TRBJ2-5,NA,CASSWTPETQYF,TGTGCCAGCAGTTGGACACCCGAGACCCAGTACTTC
TRBD1,TRBV5-1,TRBJ1-2,NA,CASSSSGRQGSYGYTF,TGCGCCAGCAGCTCCAGCGGACGACAGGGAAGTTATGGCTACACCTTC
TRBD2,TRBV7-2,TRBJ2-4,NA,CASSFSSGGTIAKNIQYF,TGTGCCAGCAGCTTTAGTAGCGGGGGCACCATAGCCAAAAACATTCAGTACTTC
NA,TRBV4-2,TRBJ2-7,NA,CASSQDLGYEQYF,TGTGCCAGCAGCCAAGATCTTGGCTACGAGCAGTACTTC
TRBD1,TRBV18,TRBJ1-1,few,CASRGTGLSTEAFF,TGTGCCAGCCGGGGGACAGGGCTGAGCACTGAAGCTTTCTTT
TRBD1,TRBV19,TRBJ1-1,NA,CASRTGGRTEAFF,TGTGCCAGCAGGACAGGGGGCCGGACTGAAGCTTTCTTT
NA,TRBV9,TRBJ2-2,NA,CASSVAVGRANTGELFF,TGTGCCAGCAGCGTAGCGGTGGGAAGGGCGAACACCGGGGAGCTGTTTTTT
NA,TRBV15,TRBJ2-2,NA,CATSTDFRRELFF,TGTGCCACCAGCACGGACTTCCGCCGGGAGCTGTTTTTT
NA,TRBV6-5,TRBJ1-2,once,CASRSFKDGYTF,TGTGCCAGCAGAAGCTTCAAGGATGGCTACACCTTC
NA,TRBV18,TRBJ1-1,NA,CASSPKGSNTEAFF,TGTGCCAGCTCACCAAAGGGATCGAACACTGAAGCTTTCTTT
TRBD1,TRBV5-5,TRBJ1-5,few,CASSLTGEVGNQPQHF,TGTGCCAGCAGCTTGACAGGGGAGGTGGGCAATCAGCCCCAGCATTTT
NA,TRBV6-5,TRBJ2-7,NA,CANSLGHYEQYF,TGTGCCAATTCCCTAGGCCACTACGAGCAGTACTTC
NA,TRBV7-3,TRBJ2-7,once,CASSLPVIESHEQYF,TGTGCCAGCAGCCTCCCCGTGATAGAATCCCACGAGCAGTACTTC
NA,TRBV5-4,TRBJ2-3,once,CASTLGPLEDTQYF,TGTGCCAGCACCCTGGGACCTTTGGAAGATACGCAGTATTTT
NA,TRBV5-6,TRBJ1-4,NA,CASSLGGSRLFF,TGTGCCAGCAGCTTGGGGGGATCTAGGCTGTTTTTT
NA,TRBV6-1,TRBJ2-1,NA,CASSPPGLYNEQFF,TGTGCCAGCAGTCCCCCGGGACTTTACAATGAGCAGTTCTTC
NA,TRBV7-2,TRBJ2-3,NA,CASSSPPNTDTQYF,TGTGCCAGCAGCTCACCCCCAAACACAGATACGCAGTATTTT
NA,TRBV28,TRBJ2-7,once,CASSLLIGSSYEQYF,TGTGCCAGCAGTTTATTAATCGGGAGCTCCTACGAGCAGTACTTC
NA,TRBV28,TRBJ2-7,NA,CASSLGGGSYEQYF,TGTGCCAGCAGTTTAGGGGGCGGGTCCTACGAGCAGTACTTC
NA,TRBV29-1,TRBJ2-7,NA,CSARTLSSEQYF,TGCAGCGCCCGGACCCTCTCTAGCGAGCAGTACTTC
TRBD1,TRBV6-6,TRBJ2-7,NA,CASSRDRAYEQYF,TGTGCCAGCAGTAGGGACAGGGCCTACGAGCAGTACTTC
NA,TRBV28,TRBJ1-4,NA,CASSPGSVGDEKLFF,TGTGCCAGCAGTCCAGGGTCCGTTGGCGATGAAAAACTGTTTTTT
NA,TRBV28,TRBJ2-7,NA,CASSLQVPSYEQYF,TGTGCCAGCAGTTTACAGGTGCCCTCCTACGAGCAGTACTTC
NA,TRBV9,TRBJ1-3,NA,CASSVGGRDSGNTIYF,TGTGCCAGCAGCGTAGGCGGGAGGGACTCTGGAAACACCATATATTTT
NA,TRBV25-1,TRBJ2-1,once,CASSEGHRGRSTYNEQFF,TGTGCCAGCAGTGAAGGCCACCGTGGGAGGTCAACCTACAATGAGCAGTTCTTC
NA,TRBV6-5,TRBJ2-7,NA,CASSSRSGYEQYF,TGTGCCAGCAGCTCCCGTAGCGGCTACGAGCAGTACTTC
NA,TRBV27,TRBJ1-1,NA,CATFDSLNTEAFF,TGTGCCACCTTTGACAGCCTGAACACTGAAGCTTTCTTT
NA,TRBV11-3,TRBJ2-6,NA,CASSVLGTNSGANVLTF,TGTGCCAGCAGCGTGTTAGGTACTAACTCTGGGGCCAACGTCCTGACTTTC
TRBD1,TRBV30,TRBJ1-2,NA,CAWNPGDSYGYTF,TGTGCCTGGAACCCCGGGGACAGCTATGGCTACACCTTC
TRBD2,TRBV6-5,TRBJ2-3,NA,CASSWDSGRATDTQYF,TGTGCCAGCAGTTGGGATAGCGGGAGGGCCACAGATACGCAGTATTTT
NA,TRBV7-6,TRBJ2-6,NA,CASSLGGSAGANVLTF,TGTGCCAGCAGCTTAGGGGGTTCTGCTGGGGCCAACGTCCTGACTTTC
NA,TRBV18,TRBJ2-2,NA,CASSPQSPTGELFF,TGTGCCAGCTCACCACAGAGCCCCACCGGGGAGCTGTTTTTT
NA,TRBV6-5,TRBJ2-2,NA,CASSAGSGELFF,TGTGCCAGCAGCGCGGGATCCGGGGAGCTGTTTTTT
NA,TRBV29-1,TRBJ2-7,once,CSAGLPGGEQYF,TGCAGCGCGGGACTTCCCGGGGGTGAGCAGTACTTC
TRBD1,TRBV7-9,TRBJ2-3,NA,CASSQTRGHTDTQYF,TGTGCCAGCAGCCAAACGAGGGGGCATACAGATACGCAGTATTTT
NA,TRBV2,TRBJ2-3,once,CASSDRVGRDTQYF,TGTGCCAGCAGTGACAGGGTGGGGCGTGATACGCAGTATTTT
TRBD1,TRBV2,TRBJ1-1,NA,CASRRGPGTEAFF,TGTGCCAGCAGGAGGGGGCCAGGCACTGAAGCTTTCTTT